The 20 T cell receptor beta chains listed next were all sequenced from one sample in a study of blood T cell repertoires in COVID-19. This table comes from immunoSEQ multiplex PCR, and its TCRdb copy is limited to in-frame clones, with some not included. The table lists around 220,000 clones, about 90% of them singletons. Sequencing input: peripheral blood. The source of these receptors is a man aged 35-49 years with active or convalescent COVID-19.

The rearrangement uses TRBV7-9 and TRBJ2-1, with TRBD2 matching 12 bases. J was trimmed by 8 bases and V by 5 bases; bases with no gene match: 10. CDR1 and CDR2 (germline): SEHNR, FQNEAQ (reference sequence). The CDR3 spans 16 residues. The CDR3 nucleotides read TGTGCCAGCAGCCCCAGGGCGACTAGCGGGAGCGATGAGCAGTTCTTC. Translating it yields CASSPRATSGSDEQFF.

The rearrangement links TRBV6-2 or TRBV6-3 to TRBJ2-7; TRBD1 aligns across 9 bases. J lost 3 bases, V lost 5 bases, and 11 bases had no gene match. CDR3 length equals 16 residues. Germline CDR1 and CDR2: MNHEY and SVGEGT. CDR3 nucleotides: TGTGCCAGCAGTCCACGACCGGGACAGGGCGACTACGAGCAGTACTTC. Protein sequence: CASSPRPGQGDYEQYF.

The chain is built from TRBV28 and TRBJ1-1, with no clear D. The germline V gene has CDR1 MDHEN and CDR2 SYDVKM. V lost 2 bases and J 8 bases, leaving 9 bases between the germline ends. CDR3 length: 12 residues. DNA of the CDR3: TGTGCCAGCAGTTTACTCGAGTGGGAAGCTTTCTTT. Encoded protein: CASSLLEWEAFF.

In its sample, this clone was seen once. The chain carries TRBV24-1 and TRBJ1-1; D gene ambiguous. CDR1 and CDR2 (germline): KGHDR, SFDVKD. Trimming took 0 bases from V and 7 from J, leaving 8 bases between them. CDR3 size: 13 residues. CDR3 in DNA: TGTGCCACCAGTGATTTGGATGGCGGTGAAGCTTTCTTT. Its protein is CATSDLDGGEAFF.

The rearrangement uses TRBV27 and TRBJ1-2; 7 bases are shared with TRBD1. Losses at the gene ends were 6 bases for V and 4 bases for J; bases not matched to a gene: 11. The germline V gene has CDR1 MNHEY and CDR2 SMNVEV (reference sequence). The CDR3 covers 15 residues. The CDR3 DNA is TGTGCCAGCAGCCTGGAGACGACAGGGTTCTATGGCTACACCTTC. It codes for CASSLETTGFYGYTF.

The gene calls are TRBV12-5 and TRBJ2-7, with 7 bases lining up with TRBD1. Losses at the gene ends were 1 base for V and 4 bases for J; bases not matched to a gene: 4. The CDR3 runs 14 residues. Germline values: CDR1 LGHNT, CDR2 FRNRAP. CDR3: CASGLGQGQYEQYF. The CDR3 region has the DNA TGTGCTAGTGGTTTGGGACAGGGACAGTACGAGCAGTACTTC.

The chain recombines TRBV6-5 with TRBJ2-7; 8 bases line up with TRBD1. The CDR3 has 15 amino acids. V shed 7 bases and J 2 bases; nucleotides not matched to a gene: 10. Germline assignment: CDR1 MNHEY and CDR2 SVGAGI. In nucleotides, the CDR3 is TGTGCCAGCATGGGACAGGACCTTAACACCTACGAGCAGTACTTC. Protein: CASMGQDLNTYEQYF.

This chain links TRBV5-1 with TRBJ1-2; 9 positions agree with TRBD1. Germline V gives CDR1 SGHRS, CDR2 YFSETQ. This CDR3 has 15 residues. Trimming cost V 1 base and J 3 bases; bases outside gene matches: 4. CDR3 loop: CASSLRTGADYGYTF. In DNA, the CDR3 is TGCGCCAGCAGCTTGAGGACAGGGGCCGACTATGGCTACACCTTC.

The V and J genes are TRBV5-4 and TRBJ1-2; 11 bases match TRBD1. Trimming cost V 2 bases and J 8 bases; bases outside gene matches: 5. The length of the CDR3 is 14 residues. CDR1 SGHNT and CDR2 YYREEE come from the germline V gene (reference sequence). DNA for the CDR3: TGTGCCAGCAGCTTTGGCGGGACAGGGGGAGGCTACACCTTC. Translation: CASSFGGTGGGYTF.

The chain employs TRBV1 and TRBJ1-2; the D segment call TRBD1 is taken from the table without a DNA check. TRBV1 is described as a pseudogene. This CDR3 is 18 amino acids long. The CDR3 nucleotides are TGCACCAGCAGCCAAGATAGGGGACAGGGGCTCTATAACTATGGCTACACCTTC. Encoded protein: CTSSQDRGQGLYNYGYTF.

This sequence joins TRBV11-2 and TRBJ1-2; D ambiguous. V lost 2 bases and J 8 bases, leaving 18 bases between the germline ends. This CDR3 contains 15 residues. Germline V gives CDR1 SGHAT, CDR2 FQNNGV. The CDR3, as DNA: TGTGCCAGCAGCTTACACTCGATCTATGTATCGGGCTACACCTTC. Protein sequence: CASSLHSIYVSGYTF. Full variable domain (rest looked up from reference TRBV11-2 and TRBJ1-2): EAGVAQSPRYKIIEKRQSVAFWCNPISGHATLYWYQQILGQGPKLLIQFQNNGVVDDSQLPKDRFSAERLKGVDSTLKIQPAKLEDSAVYLCASSLHSIYVSGYTFGSGTRLTVV.

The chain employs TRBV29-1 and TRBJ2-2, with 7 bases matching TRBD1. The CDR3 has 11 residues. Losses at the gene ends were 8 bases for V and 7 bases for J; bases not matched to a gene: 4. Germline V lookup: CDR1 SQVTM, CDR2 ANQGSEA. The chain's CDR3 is CSIQGYGELFF. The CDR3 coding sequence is TGCAGCATACAGGGGTACGGGGAGCTGTTTTTT.

CDR3 loop: CASSAQGEKTQYF. The CDR3 DNA reads as TGCGCCAGCAGTGCCCAGGGCGAAAAGACCCAGTACTTC. The chain joins TRBV10-1 to TRBJ2-5, with D tentatively TRBD1 (5 bases). Germline CDR1 is WNHNN and CDR2 is SYGVQD (reference sequence). V shed 4 bases and J shed 6 bases, with 12 bases lying between them. The CDR3 runs to 13 residues.

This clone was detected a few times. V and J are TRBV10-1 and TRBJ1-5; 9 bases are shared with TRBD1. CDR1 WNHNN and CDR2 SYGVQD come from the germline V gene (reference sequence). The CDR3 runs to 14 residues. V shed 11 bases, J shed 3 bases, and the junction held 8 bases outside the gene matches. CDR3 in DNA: TGCGCCCGAGACAGGGGGGAGGACAATCAGCCCCAGCATTTT. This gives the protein CARDRGEDNQPQHF.

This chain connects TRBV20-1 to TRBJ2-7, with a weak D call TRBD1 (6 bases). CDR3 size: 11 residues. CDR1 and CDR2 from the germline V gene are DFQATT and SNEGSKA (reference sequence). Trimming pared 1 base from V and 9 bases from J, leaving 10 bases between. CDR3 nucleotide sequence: TGCAGTGCTAGAGTATCCAGGGGGCAGTACTTC. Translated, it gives CSARVSRGQYF.

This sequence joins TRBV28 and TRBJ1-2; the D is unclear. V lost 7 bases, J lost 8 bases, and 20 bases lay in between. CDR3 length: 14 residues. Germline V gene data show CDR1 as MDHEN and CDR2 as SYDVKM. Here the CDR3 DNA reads TGTGCCAGCATAGCCCCCGATGGTTCAAAGGGCTACACCTTC. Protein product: CASIAPDGSKGYTF.

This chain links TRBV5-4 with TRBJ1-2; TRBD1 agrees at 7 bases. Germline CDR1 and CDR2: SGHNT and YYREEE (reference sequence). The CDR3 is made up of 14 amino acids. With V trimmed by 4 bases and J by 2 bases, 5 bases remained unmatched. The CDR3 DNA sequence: TGTGCCAGCAGCAAGGGGGACAGCAACTATGGCTACACCTTC. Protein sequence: CASSKGDSNYGYTF.

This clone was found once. The CDR3 is CASSPSPGKEDSPLHF. The CDR3 DNA sequence: TGTGCCAGCAGCCCCTCTCCCGGGAAGGAAGATTCACCCCTCCACTTT. The V and J genes are TRBV7-9 and TRBJ1-6; D ambiguous. The germline CDR1 and CDR2 sequences are SEHNR and FQNEAQ (reference sequence). Trimming shortened V by 5 bases and J by 8 bases, and 19 bases separated the two germline ends. The CDR3 runs to 16 residues.

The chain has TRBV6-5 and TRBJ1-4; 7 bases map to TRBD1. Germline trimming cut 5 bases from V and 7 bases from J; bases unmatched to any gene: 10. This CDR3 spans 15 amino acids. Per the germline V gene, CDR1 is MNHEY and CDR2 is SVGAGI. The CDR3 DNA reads TGTGCCAGCAGTCCCTTCGACAGGGAGGTTGAAAAACTGTTTTTT. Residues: CASSPFDREVEKLFF.

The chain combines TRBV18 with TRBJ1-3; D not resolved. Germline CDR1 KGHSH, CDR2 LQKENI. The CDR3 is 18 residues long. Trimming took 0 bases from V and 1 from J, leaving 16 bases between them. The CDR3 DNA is TGTGCCAGCTCACCACCGGGCCCGAGGGCCCGTTCTGGAAACACCATATATTTT. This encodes CASSPPGPRARSGNTIYF.